This T cell receptor (beta chain) emerged from a study of shared clonotypes between healthy human individuals. For each subset, genomic DNA was distributed in equal portions over several immunoSEQ plates. Each PCR replicate run on unsorted PBMC took in approximately 310 ng DNA, about 30,000 T cell genomes. Sequencing on ten immunoSEQ deep assay plates was performed for unsorted PBMC DNA. Assay: immunoSEQ multiplex PCR; the TCRdb copy retains only in-frame clones and omits some. The sample comprises approximately 480,000 clones, roughly 85% of which are singletons, and around 13% rests with the top ten. HIV-negative, healthy adults without recent acute infections or vaccinations were the donors. The junction had 3 bases not matched to a gene; V was cut back by 9 bases and J by 1 base. CDR3 length equals 14 residues. The germline V gene has CDR1 SGDLS and CDR2 YYNGEE.

The receptor's source is a middle-aged woman in good health. Some clones in this sample may be carry-over from other donors' samples. Source material: PBMCs. The chain employs TRBV9 and TRBJ2-2; 10 bases line up with TRBD2. CDR3 in amino acids: CATASGRNTGELFF. For the CDR3, the DNA is TGTGCCACCGCTAGCGGGAGGAACACCGGGGAGCTGTTTTTT.